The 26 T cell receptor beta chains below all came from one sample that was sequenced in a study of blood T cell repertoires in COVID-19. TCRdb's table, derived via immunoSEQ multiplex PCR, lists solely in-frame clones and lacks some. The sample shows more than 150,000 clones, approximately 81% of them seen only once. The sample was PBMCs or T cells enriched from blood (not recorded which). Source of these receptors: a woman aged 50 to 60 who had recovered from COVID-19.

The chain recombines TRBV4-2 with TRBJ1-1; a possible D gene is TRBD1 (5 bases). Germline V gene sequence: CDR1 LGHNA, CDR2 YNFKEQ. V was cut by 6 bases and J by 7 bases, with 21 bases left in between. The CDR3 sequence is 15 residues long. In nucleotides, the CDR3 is TGTGCCAGCAGTCGCGACCTGACAGCGCCGAATGAAGCTTTCTTT. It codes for CASSRDLTAPNEAFF.

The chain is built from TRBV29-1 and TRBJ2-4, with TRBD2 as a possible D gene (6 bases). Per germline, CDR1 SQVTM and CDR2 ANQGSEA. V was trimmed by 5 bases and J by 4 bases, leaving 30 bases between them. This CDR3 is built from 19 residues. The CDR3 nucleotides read TGCAGCGTTCTCGGGGGTGGGGCCAAAATGCAGGGCCTAAAAAACATTCAGTACTTC. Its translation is CSVLGGGAKMQGLKNIQYF.

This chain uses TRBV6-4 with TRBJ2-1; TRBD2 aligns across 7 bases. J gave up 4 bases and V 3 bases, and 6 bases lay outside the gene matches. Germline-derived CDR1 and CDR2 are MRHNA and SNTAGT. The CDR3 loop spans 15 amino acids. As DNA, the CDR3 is TGTGCCAGCAGTGAAAGGGGAGGGCCTTACAATGAGCAGTTCTTC. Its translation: CASSERGGPYNEQFF.

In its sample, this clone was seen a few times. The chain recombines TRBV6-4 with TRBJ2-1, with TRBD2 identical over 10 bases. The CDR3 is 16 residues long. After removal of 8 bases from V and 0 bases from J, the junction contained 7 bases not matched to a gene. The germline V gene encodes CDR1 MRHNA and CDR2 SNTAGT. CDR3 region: CASSSGSQSSYNEQFF. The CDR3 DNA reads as TGTGCCAGCTCTAGCGGGAGTCAGAGCTCCTACAATGAGCAGTTCTTC.

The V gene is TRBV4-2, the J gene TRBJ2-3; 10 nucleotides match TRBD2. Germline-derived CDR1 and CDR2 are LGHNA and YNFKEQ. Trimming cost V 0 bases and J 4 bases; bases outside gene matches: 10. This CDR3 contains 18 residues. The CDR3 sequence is CASSQEYVSSGGADTQYF. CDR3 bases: TGTGCCAGCAGCCAAGAATATGTCTCTAGCGGGGGTGCAGATACGCAGTATTTT.

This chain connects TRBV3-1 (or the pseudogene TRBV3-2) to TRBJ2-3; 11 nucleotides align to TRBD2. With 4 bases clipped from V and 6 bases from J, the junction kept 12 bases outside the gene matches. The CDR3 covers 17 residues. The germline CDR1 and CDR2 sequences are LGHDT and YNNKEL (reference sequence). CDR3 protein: CASSPYLAGGWLDTQYF. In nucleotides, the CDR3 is TGTGCCAGCAGCCCCTACCTAGCGGGGGGTTGGTTGGATACGCAGTATTTT.

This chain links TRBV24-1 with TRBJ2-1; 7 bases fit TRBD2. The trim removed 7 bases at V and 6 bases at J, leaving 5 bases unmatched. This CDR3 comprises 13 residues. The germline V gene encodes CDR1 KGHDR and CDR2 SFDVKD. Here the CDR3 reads CATRRTGGNEQFF. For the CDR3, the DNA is TGTGCCACCAGGAGAACGGGGGGCAATGAGCAGTTCTTC.

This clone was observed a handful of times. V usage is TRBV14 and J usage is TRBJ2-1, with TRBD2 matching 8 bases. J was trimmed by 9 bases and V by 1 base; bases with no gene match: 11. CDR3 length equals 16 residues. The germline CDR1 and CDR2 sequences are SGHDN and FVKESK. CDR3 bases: TGTGCCAGCAGCCAAGGCCTAGCGGGTAACCGGGGTGAGCAGTTCTTC. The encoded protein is CASSQGLAGNRGEQFF.

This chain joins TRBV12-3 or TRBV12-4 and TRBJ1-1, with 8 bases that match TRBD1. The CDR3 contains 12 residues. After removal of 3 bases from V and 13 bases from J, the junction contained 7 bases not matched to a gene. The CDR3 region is CASSFSRGPDFF. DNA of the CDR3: TGTGCCAGCAGTTTCAGCAGGGGGCCAGATTTCTTT.

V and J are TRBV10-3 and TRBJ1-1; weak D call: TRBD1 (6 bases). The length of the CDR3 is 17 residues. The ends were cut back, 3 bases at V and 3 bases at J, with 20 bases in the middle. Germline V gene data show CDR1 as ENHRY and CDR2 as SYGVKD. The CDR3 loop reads CAISDRLSGNRDTEAFF. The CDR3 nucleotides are TGTGCCATCAGTGATCGGCTTTCCGGTAACAGGGACACTGAAGCTTTCTTT.

The CDR3 loop reads CASSQDSQGSPLHF. For the CDR3, the DNA is TGTGCCAGCAGCCAAGATTCCCAGGGTTCACCCCTCCACTTT. This sequence joins TRBV3-1 (or the pseudogene TRBV3-2) and TRBJ1-6; possible D gene TRBD1, 5 bases. V lost 0 bases, J lost 9 bases, and 9 bases lay in between. The germline CDR1 and CDR2 sequences are LGHDT and YNNKEL (reference sequence). This CDR3 has 14 amino acids.

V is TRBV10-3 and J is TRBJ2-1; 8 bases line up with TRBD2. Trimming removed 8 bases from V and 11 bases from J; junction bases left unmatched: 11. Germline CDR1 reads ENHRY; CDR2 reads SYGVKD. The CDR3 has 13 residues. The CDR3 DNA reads TGTGCCATCTGGGACTCGAGCGGGGGTAAGCAGTTCTTC. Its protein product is CAIWDSSGGKQFF.

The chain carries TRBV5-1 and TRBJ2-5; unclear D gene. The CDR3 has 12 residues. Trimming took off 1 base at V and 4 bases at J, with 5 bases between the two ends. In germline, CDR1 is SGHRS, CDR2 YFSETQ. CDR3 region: CASSLPGETQYF. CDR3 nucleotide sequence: TGCGCCAGCAGCTTGCCAGGAGAGACCCAGTACTTC.

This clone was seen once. The CDR3, as DNA: TGCGCCAGCAGCAGGGGGAAAGGGACCCAGTACTTC. It specifies CASSRGKGTQYF. The chain employs TRBV5-1 and TRBJ2-5; TRBD1 is a possible D gene (6 bases). V lost 4 bases, J lost 7 bases, and 11 bases lay in between. CDR1 and CDR2 (germline): SGHRS, YFSETQ. This CDR3 is built from 12 residues.

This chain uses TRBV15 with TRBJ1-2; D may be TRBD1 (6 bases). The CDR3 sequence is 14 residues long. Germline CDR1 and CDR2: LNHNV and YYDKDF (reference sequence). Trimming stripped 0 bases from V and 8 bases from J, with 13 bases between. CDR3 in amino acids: CATSREGGGGGYTF. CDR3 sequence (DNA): TGTGCCACCAGCAGAGAAGGGGGGGGTGGCGGCTACACCTTC.

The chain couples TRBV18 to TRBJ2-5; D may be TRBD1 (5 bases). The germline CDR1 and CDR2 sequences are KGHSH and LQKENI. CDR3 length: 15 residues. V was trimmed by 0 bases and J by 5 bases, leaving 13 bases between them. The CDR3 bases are TGTGCCAGCTCACCACCCTTGGGGCAGGGTGAGACCCAGTACTTC. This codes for CASSPPLGQGETQYF.

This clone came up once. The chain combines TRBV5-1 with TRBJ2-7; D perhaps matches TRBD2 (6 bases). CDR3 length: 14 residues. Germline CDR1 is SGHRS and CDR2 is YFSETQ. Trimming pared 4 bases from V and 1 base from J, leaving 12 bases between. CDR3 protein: CASSAGLPSYEQYF. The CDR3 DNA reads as TGCGCCAGCAGCGCGGGACTCCCATCCTACGAGCAGTACTTC. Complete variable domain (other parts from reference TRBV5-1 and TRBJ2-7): KAGVTQTPRYLIKTRGQQVTLSCSPISGHRSVSWYQQTPGQGLQFLFEYFSETQRNKGNFPGRFSGRQFSNSRSEMNVSTLELGDSALYLCASSAGLPSYEQYFGPGTRLTVT.

The CDR3: CAIRGTSGETQYF. CDR3 in DNA: TGTGCCATCAGGGGGACTAGTGGAGAGACCCAGTACTTC. The J gene is TRBJ2-5, the V gene TRBV10-3, with 8 bases identical to TRBD2. With 6 bases clipped from V and 4 bases from J, the junction kept 4 bases outside the gene matches. CDR1 is ENHRY and CDR2 is SYGVKD in the germline V gene. The CDR3 is 13 amino acids.

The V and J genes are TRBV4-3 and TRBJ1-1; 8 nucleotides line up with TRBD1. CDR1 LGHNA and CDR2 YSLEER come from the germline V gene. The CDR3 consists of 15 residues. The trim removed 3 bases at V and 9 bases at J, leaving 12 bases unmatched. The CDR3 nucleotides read TGCGCCAGCAGCCAGGACAGGACAGGGCACTACCAAGCTTTCTTT. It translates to CASSQDRTGHYQAFF.

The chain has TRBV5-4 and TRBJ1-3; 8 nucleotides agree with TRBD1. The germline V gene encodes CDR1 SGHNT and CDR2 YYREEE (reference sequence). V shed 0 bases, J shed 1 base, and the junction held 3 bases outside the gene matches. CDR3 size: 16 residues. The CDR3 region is CASSLAGGASGNTIYF. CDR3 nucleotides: TGTGCCAGCAGCTTGGCAGGGGGCGCATCTGGAAACACCATATATTTT.

The chain's CDR3 is CATSDRSDTQYF. The CDR3 region has the DNA TGTGCCACCAGTGATCGTTCCGATACGCAGTATTTT. This chain links TRBV24-1 with TRBJ2-3; unclear D gene. Germline-derived CDR1 and CDR2 are KGHDR and SFDVKD. The CDR3 runs to 12 residues. V gave up 3 bases and J gave up 6 bases, with 6 bases separating them.

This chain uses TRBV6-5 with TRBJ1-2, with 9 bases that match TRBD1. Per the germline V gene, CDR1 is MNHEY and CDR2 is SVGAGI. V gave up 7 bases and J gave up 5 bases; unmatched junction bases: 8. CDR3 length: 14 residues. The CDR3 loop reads CASKGQGLFYGYTF. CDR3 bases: TGTGCCAGCAAAGGACAGGGGCTTTTTTATGGCTACACCTTC.

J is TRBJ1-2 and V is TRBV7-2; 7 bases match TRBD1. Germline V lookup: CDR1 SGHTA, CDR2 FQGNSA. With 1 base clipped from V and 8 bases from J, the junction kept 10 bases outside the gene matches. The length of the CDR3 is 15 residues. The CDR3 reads CASSLGQGALGGYTF. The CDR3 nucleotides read TGTGCCAGCAGCTTAGGACAGGGCGCCTTGGGAGGCTACACCTTC.

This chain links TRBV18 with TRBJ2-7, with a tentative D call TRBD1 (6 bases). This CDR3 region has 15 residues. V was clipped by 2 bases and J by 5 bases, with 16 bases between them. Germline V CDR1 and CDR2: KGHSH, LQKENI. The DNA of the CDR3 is TGTGCCAGCTCACCAGTTGAGGGGGTCAGCAACGAGCAGTACTTC. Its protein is CASSPVEGVSNEQYF. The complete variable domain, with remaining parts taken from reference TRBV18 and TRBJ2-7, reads NAGVMQNPRHLVRRRGQEARLRCSPMKGHSHVYWYRQLPEEGLKFMVYLQKENIIDESGMPKERFSAEFPKEGPSILRIQQVVRGDSAAYFCASSPVEGVSNEQYFGPGTRLTVT.

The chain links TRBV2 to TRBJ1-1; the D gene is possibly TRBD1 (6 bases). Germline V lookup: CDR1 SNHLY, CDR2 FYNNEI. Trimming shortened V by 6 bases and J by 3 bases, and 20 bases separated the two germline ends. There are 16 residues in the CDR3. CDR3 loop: CASRGVTGNRDTEAFF. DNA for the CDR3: TGTGCCAGCAGGGGGGTCACAGGGAACAGGGACACTGAAGCTTTCTTT.

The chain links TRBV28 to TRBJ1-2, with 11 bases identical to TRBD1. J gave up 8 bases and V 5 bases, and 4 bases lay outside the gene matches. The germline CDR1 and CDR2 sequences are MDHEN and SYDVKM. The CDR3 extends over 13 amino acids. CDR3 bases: TGTGCCAGCAGTCCTTGGGACAGGGGGGGCTACACCTTC. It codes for CASSPWDRGGYTF.